This T cell receptor beta chain derives from a study of CD8+CD57+ T cells in acquired aplastic anemia. By flow cytometry, patients selected for sequencing had shown an expansion of CD8+CD57+ cells. Severe acquired aplastic anemia was present in every patient. Therapy had not been given to patients before blood sampling. The template used for profiling TCR beta VDJ and CDR3 was genomic DNA. TCRdb reprocessed the reads with MiXCR, giving one entry per CDR3 protein. There are 150,000 or so distinct CDR3 sequences in the sample; about 45% occur only once, and 0.85% to 1.2% lies in the top ten. CDR1 and CDR2 from the germline V gene are DFQATT and SNEGSKA (reference sequence). V trimming: 7 bases; J trimming: 4 bases; junction bases outside the gene matches: 9. The CDR3 loop spans 13 amino acids. Overall study findings and caveats: Controls did not differ significantly from patients in CD8+ Simpson's diversity. Patients and controls shared around 30 CD8+ CDR3 sequences.

Points on this clonotype: Its specificity is unknown.

Sample: sorted CD4+, CD8+, or CD8+CD57+ T cells (not recorded which) from PBMCs. This clonotype was obtained from a human donor with aplastic anemia. The V and J genes are TRBV20-1 and TRBJ2-7; TRBD1 matches 8 bases. The CDR3 loop reads CSVEGRGLYEQYF. As DNA, the CDR3 is TGCAGTGTAGAGGGCAGGGGGCTTTACGAGCAGTACTTC.